The 20 T cell receptor beta chains below come from one sample, sequenced in a study of tumor and adjacent non-tumor tissue in lung cancer. This sample's RNA came from whole unsorted tissue. More than 3 cm separated this lung sample from the edge of the tumor. A modified ARM-PCR protocol with three rounds of nested PCR amplified TCRbeta. TCRdb independently ran MiXCR on the multiplex PCR reads; one entry per CDR3 protein. The data hold some 99,000 distinct CDR3 sequences, with 62% observed a single time. Sample: distant non-tumor lung tissue. These receptors all stem from a man in his sixties with non-small cell lung cancer.

Details on this clonotype: A read error may explain this, as a much larger clone is one base away. The V call is TRBV7-8, the J call TRBJ2-7; D gene uncertain. V was trimmed by 8 bases and J by 3 bases, leaving 14 bases between them. CDR1 and CDR2 from the germline V gene are SGHVS and FQNEAQ. CDR3 length: 13 residues. This CDR3 reads CASRPDIDYEQYF. The CDR3 region has the DNA TGTGCCAGCCGCCCAGACATAGACTACGAGCAGTACTTC.

With respect to this clonotype: This may be a read error, as it is one base from a much larger clone. This chain uses TRBV7-9 with TRBJ1-1; maybe TRBD1 (6 bases). The length of the CDR3 is 16 residues. The V and J ends lost 5 bases and 4 bases respectively, with 20 bases between them. In germline, CDR1 is SEHNR, CDR2 FQNEAQ (reference sequence). CDR3 in DNA: TGTGCCAGCAGCGGAGAGACCGGGACAATGAGCACTGAAGCTTTCTTT. This encodes CASSGETGTMSTEAFF.

This clonotype has at least ten counts. The V and J genes are TRBV29-1 and TRBJ1-3; a possible D gene is TRBD1 (6 bases). Per the germline V gene, CDR1 is SQVTM and CDR2 is ANQGSEA. This CDR3 comprises 14 residues. The ends were cut back, 3 bases at V and 1 base at J, with 10 bases in the middle. CDR3 loop: CSVDSTGSGNTIYF. The CDR3 DNA reads as TGCAGCGTTGATAGTACAGGGTCTGGAAACACCATATATTTT.

A remark on this clonotype: A read error is possible here, since a much larger clone lies one base away. The CDR3 region is CASSKSVETQYF. The CDR3 coding sequence is TGTGCCAGCAGCAAGAGCGTGGAGACCCAGTACTTC. The rearrangement joins TRBV28 to TRBJ2-5; D remains ambiguous. The germline CDR1 and CDR2 sequences are MDHEN and SYDVKM. V gave up 6 bases and J gave up 5 bases, with 10 bases separating them. The CDR3 is made up of 12 amino acids.

J is TRBJ1-2 and V is TRBV19, with D maybe TRBD1 (5 bases). Trimming stripped 10 bases from V and 2 bases from J, with 20 bases between. The length of the CDR3 is 15 residues. Germline CDR1 LNHDA, CDR2 SQIVND (reference sequence). For the CDR3, the DNA is TGTGCCACCCTACCTGGCGGCGGGGCGAACTATGGCTACACCTTC. Protein: CATLPGGGANYGYTF.

With regard to this clonotype: The germline gene is not matched at one end of the junction; a read error may be the cause. The J gene is TRBJ2-1, the V gene TRBV4-3; the match to TRBD2 covers 7 bases. Germline V gives CDR1 LGHNA, CDR2 YSLEER. CDR3 size: 13 residues. The CDR3 spells CASSQVLTSELLF. The CDR3 bases are TGCGCCAGCAGCCAAGTGCTAACTAGCGAGCTGCTCTTC.

Regarding this clonotype: The junction shows a germline mismatch at one end, possibly a read error. The chain carries TRBV12-3 or TRBV12-4 and TRBJ2-1, with 14 positions matching TRBD2. CDR3 length: 19 amino acids. CDR3 in DNA: TGTGCCAACAGTGCCAGTCCCGGGACTAGCGGGAGTAGTTACAATGAGCAGTTCTTC. It translates to CANSASPGTSGSSYNEQFF.

Concerning this clonotype: In this CDR3 the conserved last residue, phenylalanine or tryptophan, is missing, so a read error is likely. The chain recombines TRBV24-1 with TRBJ2-1; possible D gene TRBD2, 6 bases. Trimming took off 3 bases at V and 6 bases at J, with 17 bases between the two ends. This CDR3 region has 16 residues. The germline V gene encodes CDR1 KGHDR and CDR2 SFDVKD. In DNA form, the CDR3 reads TGTGCCACCAGTGATGCTAGCGCCCAGGGATTCAATGAGCAGTTCTTA. Residues: CATSDASAQGFNEQFL.

In its sample, this clonotype was seen once. The rearrangement joins TRBV11-1 to TRBJ2-1; TRBD2 might be the D (6 bases). This CDR3 region has 14 residues. From germline, CDR1 is SGHAT and CDR2 FQDESV (reference sequence). Trimming left V 9 bases short and J 9 bases short, with 21 bases between. The CDR3 nucleotides read TGTGCCAGTTTTAATTGCGGGGAGACGGGTGAGCAGTTCTTC. It codes for CASFNCGETGEQFF. The whole variable domain, remainder taken from reference TRBV11-1 and TRBJ2-1, is EAEVAQSPRYKITEKSQAVAFWCDPISGHATLYWYRQILGQGPELLVQFQDESVVDDSQLPKDRFSAERLKGVDSTLKIQPAELGDSAMYLCASFNCGETGEQFFGPGTRLTVL.

This sequence joins TRBV6-6 and TRBJ2-1; TRBD2 agrees at 8 bases. From germline, CDR1 is MNHNY and CDR2 SVGAGI (reference sequence). This CDR3 comprises 17 residues. The V and J ends lost 8 bases and 8 bases, in that order; junction bases with no gene match: 20. The CDR3 DNA reads as TGTGCCAGCCACCCATCCCCGATTAGTCCAGCGGGAGATGAGCAGTTCTTC. Its translation: CASHPSPISPAGDEQFF.

A note on this clonotype: This may be a read error, as it is one base from a much larger clone. The chain carries TRBV5-4 and TRBJ2-2; the D gene is possibly TRBD2 (6 bases). Germline CDR1 reads SGHNT; CDR2 reads YYREEE (reference sequence). This CDR3 spans 14 amino acids. CDR3 amino acids: CASSPGRNTGGLFF. The DNA of the CDR3 is TGTGCCAGCAGTCCGGGTCGGAACACCGGGGGGCTGTTTTTT.

This clonotype was counted at least ten times. The rearrangement uses TRBV7-9 and TRBJ1-1; weak D call: TRBD1 (5 bases). Germline values: CDR1 SEHNR, CDR2 FQNEAQ (reference sequence). Deletions cut 3 bases from V and 3 bases from J, with 14 bases between. This CDR3 region has 15 residues. The DNA for the CDR3 is TGTGCCAGCAGCTTGTGGGCCCTGGGGGACACTGAAGCTTTCTTT. Encoded protein: CASSLWALGDTEAFF.

The rearrangement joins TRBV29-1 to TRBJ1-1; 7 bases are a match to TRBD1. The CDR3 has 12 amino acids. V dropped 6 bases and J dropped 8; count of bases not matched to a gene: 9. From germline, CDR1 is SQVTM and CDR2 ANQGSEA. The CDR3 DNA follows: TGCAGCGTACTACAGGGGCTGGAAGAAGCTTTCTTT. This sequence encodes CSVLQGLEEAFF.

Of note for this clonotype: Mismatch with germline at one junction end may stem from a read error. CDR3 in DNA: TGTGCCAGCCAGGGTAGCGCCAGTAGTCTCTGGACGGGGGATAAGGATTTT. Protein: CASQGSASSLWTGDKDF. This chain connects TRBV19 to TRBJ2-3, with D possibly being TRBD2 (6 bases). Germline CDR1 LNHDA, CDR2 SQIVND (reference sequence). The CDR3 is made up of 17 amino acids.

Comments on this clonotype: In this CDR3 the conserved last residue, phenylalanine or tryptophan, is missing, so a read error is likely. The V call is TRBV9, the J call TRBJ1-1; TRBD1 matches at 9 bases. The V and J ends lost 3 bases and 5 bases, in that order; junction bases with no gene match: 5. CDR1 and CDR2 (germline): SGDLS, YYNGEE. CDR3 length: 14 residues. The CDR3 reads CASSEQGAGTEAFS. CDR3 DNA: TGTGCCAGCAGCGAACAGGGGGCGGGTACTGAAGCTTTCTCT.

As regards this clonotype: Here the CDR3 omits its conserved ending phenylalanine or tryptophan, so a read error is the likely source. The chain employs TRBV12-3 or TRBV12-4 and TRBJ1-2; D is unclear. The CDR3 runs 13 residues. The CDR3 here is CVSSSRPDYGYTS. As DNA, the CDR3 is TGTGTCAGCAGTTCCCGCCCGGATTATGGCTACACCTCC.

For this clonotype: A much larger clone lies a single base off, so this may be a read error. V and J are TRBV11-2 and TRBJ2-3, with 7 positions matching TRBD2. Germline V gene lookup returns CDR1 SGHAT and CDR2 FQNNGV. The CDR3 contains 16 residues. CDR3 sequence: CASSLGTSLFTGTQYF. DNA of the CDR3: TGTGCCAGCAGCTTAGGGACTAGTCTTTTCACAGGTACGCAGTATTTT.

This chain joins TRBV4-3 and TRBJ2-7, with 9 bases identical to TRBD2. The CDR3 is 14 residues long. Germline V CDR1 and CDR2: LGHNA, YSLEER. The junction had 6 bases not matched to a gene; V was cut back by 4 bases and J by 5 bases. The CDR3 here is CASSPRLADHEQYF. The CDR3 DNA reads as TGCGCCAGCAGCCCGAGACTAGCGGACCACGAGCAGTACTTC.

This clonotype occurred many times. The chain links TRBV10-3 to TRBJ2-7; weak D call: TRBD2 (7 bases). This CDR3 contains 14 residues. With 0 bases removed from V and 6 bases from J, the gap between germline ends came to 12 bases. Germline V CDR1 and CDR2: ENHRY, SYGVKD. The CDR3 region is CAISESGGVREQYF. CDR3 nucleotide sequence: TGTGCCATCAGTGAGTCAGGGGGGGTGCGCGAGCAGTACTTC.

This clonotype was seen ten or more times. The V and J genes are TRBV19 and TRBJ2-7; 11 bases are shared with TRBD1. The CDR3 sequence is 16 residues long. After removal of 5 bases from V and 5 bases from J, the junction contained 11 bases not matched to a gene. Germline V gene data show CDR1 as LNHDA and CDR2 as SQIVND (reference sequence). The DNA for the CDR3 is TGTGCCAGTAGTCTTCAAGGACAGGGGGCGATGAACGAGCAGTACTTC. Translation: CASSLQGQGAMNEQYF.